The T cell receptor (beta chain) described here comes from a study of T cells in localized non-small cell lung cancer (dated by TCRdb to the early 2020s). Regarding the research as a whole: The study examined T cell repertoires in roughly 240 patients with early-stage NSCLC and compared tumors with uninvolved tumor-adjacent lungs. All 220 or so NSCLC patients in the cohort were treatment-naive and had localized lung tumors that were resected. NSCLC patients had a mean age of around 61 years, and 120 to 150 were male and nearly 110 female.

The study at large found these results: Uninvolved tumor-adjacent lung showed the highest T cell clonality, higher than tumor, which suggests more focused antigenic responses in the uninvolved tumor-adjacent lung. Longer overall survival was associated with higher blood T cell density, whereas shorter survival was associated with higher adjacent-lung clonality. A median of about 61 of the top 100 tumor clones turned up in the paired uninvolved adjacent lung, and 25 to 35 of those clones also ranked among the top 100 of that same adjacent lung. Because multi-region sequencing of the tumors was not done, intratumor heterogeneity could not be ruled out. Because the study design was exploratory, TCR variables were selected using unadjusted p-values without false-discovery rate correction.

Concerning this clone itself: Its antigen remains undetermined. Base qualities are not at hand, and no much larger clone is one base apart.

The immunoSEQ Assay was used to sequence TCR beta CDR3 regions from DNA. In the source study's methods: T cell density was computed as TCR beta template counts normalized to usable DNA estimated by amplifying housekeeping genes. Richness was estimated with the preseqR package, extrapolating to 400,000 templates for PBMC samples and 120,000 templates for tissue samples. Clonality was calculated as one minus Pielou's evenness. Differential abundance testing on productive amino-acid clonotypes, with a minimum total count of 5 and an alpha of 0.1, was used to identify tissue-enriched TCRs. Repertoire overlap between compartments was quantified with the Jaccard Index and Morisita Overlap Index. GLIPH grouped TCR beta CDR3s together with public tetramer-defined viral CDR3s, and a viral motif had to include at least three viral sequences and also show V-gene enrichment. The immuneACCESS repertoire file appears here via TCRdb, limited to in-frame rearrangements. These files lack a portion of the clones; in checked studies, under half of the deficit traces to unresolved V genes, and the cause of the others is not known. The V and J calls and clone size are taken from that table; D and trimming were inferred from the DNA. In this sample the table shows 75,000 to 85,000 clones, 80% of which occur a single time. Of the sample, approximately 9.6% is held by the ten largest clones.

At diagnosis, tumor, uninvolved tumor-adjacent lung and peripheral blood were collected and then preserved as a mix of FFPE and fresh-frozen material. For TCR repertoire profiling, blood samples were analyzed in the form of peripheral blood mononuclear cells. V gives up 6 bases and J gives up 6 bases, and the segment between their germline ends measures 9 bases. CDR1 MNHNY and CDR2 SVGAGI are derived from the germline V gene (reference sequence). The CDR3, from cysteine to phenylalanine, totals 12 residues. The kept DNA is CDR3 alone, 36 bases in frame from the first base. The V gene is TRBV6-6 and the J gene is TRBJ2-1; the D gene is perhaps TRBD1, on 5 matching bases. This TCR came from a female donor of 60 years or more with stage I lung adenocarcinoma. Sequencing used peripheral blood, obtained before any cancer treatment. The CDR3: CASSGQGNEQFF. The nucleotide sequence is TGTGCCAGCAGCGGCCAGGGCAATGAGCAGTTCTTC.